The 22 T cell receptor beta chains below were found in one sample sequenced in a study of shared clonotypes between healthy human individuals. Some clones are missing from TCRdb's copy, which holds only in-frame ones; the method was immunoSEQ multiplex PCR. The sample has over a million clones; more than 65% are singletons. Sequenced sample: memory CD4+ T cells sorted from blood. Noted subset: CD45RA-negative fraction. Receptor source: a man aged 18 to 29 in good health.

The rearrangement links TRBV5-1 to TRBJ1-1; TRBD1 matches at 10 bases. Per the germline V gene, CDR1 is SGHRS and CDR2 is YFSETQ. This CDR3 comprises 14 residues. With 4 bases clipped from V and 6 bases from J, the junction kept 6 bases outside the gene matches. The CDR3 bases are TGCGCCAGCAGCAGACAGGGGGCGGCCGCTGAAGCTTTCTTT. Protein sequence: CASSRQGAAAEAFF.

This chain uses TRBV30 with TRBJ2-3; D is uncertain. The CDR3 spans 11 residues. Germline CDR1 is GTSNPN and CDR2 is SVGIG (reference sequence). Trimming took 4 bases from V and 8 from J, leaving 10 bases between them. The CDR3 region is CAWTAQATQYF. The CDR3 DNA is TGTGCCTGGACCGCGCAGGCTACGCAGTATTTT. Full variable domain (remainder filled in from reference TRBV30 and TRBJ2-3): SQTIHQWPATLVQPVGSPLSLECTVEGTSNPNLYWYRQAAGRGLQLLFYSVGIGQISSEVPQNLSASRPQDRQFILSSKKLLLSDSGFYLCAWTAQATQYFGPGTRLTVL.

This chain joins TRBV4-2 and TRBJ2-1, with TRBD2 identical over 12 bases. The CDR3 sequence is 17 residues long. V was pared by 0 bases and J by 5 bases, with 5 bases of the junction left unmatched. The germline V gene has CDR1 LGHNA and CDR2 YNFKEQ. CDR3 DNA: TGTGCCAGCAGCCAAGACCCCAGGACTAGCGGGGACAATGAGCAGTTCTTC. Its protein product is CASSQDPRTSGDNEQFF.

This clone has only a few counts. The CDR3 spells CSVVPSLSNQPQHF. The CDR3 DNA reads TGCAGCGTTGTTCCCAGCCTAAGCAATCAGCCCCAGCATTTT. The V and J genes are TRBV29-1 and TRBJ1-5; D gene ambiguous. This CDR3 contains 14 residues. Looked up from germline, CDR1 is SQVTM and CDR2 is ANQGSEA. Trimming took off 4 bases at V and 1 base at J, with 11 bases between the two ends. Looking up the rest from reference TRBV29-1 and TRBJ1-5 gives the full variable domain: SAVISQKPSRDICQRGTSLTIQCQVDSQVTMMFWYRQQPGQSLTLIATANQGSEATYESGFVIDKFPISRPNLTFSTLTVSNMSPEDSSIYLCSVVPSLSNQPQHFGDGTRLSIL.

The chain employs TRBV7-8 and TRBJ1-1, with D hard to call. Per germline, CDR1 SGHVS and CDR2 FQNEAQ. This CDR3 spans 14 amino acids. Between the trimmed V and J ends, which lost 5 bases and 2 bases, there was a span of 12 bases. The CDR3 spells CASSPYEFNTEAFF. The CDR3 coding sequence is TGTGCCAGCAGCCCATATGAATTCAACACTGAAGCTTTCTTT.

The rearrangement uses TRBV6-1 and TRBJ2-7; 9 bases are a match to TRBD1. The CDR3 runs to 15 residues. V trimming: 3 bases; J trimming: 5 bases; junction bases outside the gene matches: 8. CDR1 is MNHNS, CDR2 SASEGT, per germline. CDR3 sequence: CASSEGRTGVDEQYF. The CDR3 DNA reads TGTGCCAGCAGTGAGGGCCGGACAGGGGTGGACGAGCAGTACTTC.

Notes on this clone: Other nucleotide sequences from this sample produce the same CDR3. This chain links TRBV5-1 with TRBJ2-5, with D perhaps matching TRBD1 (6 bases). Trimming left V 4 bases short and J 3 bases short, with 13 bases between. The germline gives CDR1 SGHRS, CDR2 YFSETQ. This CDR3 has 14 residues. The CDR3 loop is CASSPLQGKETQYF. As DNA, the CDR3 is TGCGCCAGCAGCCCCCTACAGGGTAAAGAGACCCAGTACTTC.

The genes are TRBV6-5 and TRBJ2-7; D is perhaps TRBD1 (5 bases). Germline V gene lookup returns CDR1 MNHEY and CDR2 SVGAGI. The CDR3 is 12 amino acids. Trimming cost V 8 bases and J 2 bases, with 10 bases left between them. The chain's CDR3 is CASRAGPYEQYF. The CDR3 DNA reads as TGTGCCAGCCGAGCAGGGCCCTACGAGCAGTACTTC.

Only a few counts were recorded for this clone. The same CDR3 is also encoded by other DNA sequences in this sample. In DNA, the CDR3 is TGTGCCAGCAGCTTAAATAGGAACACTGAAGCTTTCTTT. Translation gives CASSLNRNTEAFF. V and J are TRBV7-3 and TRBJ1-1, with no clear D. The CDR3 spans 13 residues. V shed 1 base and J shed 1 base, with 4 bases lying between them. Germline CDR1 is SGHTA and CDR2 is FQGTGA.

Notes on this clone: This probably arose from a read error, given a far larger clone one base away. This same CDR3 is encoded by further DNA sequences in the sample. J is TRBJ1-1 and V is TRBV18; no clear D gene. This CDR3 contains 13 residues. V lost 2 bases to trimming and J lost 0 bases, with 4 bases between them. The germline gives CDR1 KGHSH, CDR2 LQKENI. The CDR3 here is CASSPGMNTEAFF. CDR3 DNA sequence: TGTGCCAGCTCACCAGGTATGAACACTGAAGCTTTCTTT.

The V call is TRBV10-3, the J call TRBJ1-1; D not resolved. The germline V gene encodes CDR1 ENHRY and CDR2 SYGVKD. V lost 3 bases to trimming and J lost 0 bases, with 5 bases between them. The length of the CDR3 is 13 residues. This CDR3 is CAISDGLNTEAFF. The CDR3 bases are TGTGCCATCAGTGATGGTCTGAACACTGAAGCTTTCTTT.

The sample holds one count of this clone. V gene TRBV6-5 combines with J gene TRBJ2-5; 12 positions agree with TRBD2. Germline assignment: CDR1 MNHEY and CDR2 SVGAGI. The CDR3 is 12 residues long. The ends lost 10 bases at V and 6 bases at J; junction bases unmatched: 3. CDR3 nucleotides: TGTGCCACTAGCGGGAGGGGACAGACCCAGTACTTC. Its protein product is CATSGRGQTQYF.

This clone was counted a few times. V usage is TRBV7-9 and J usage is TRBJ1-1; 10 nucleotides line up with TRBD1. Germline V gene sequence: CDR1 SEHNR, CDR2 FQNEAQ (reference sequence). CDR3 length equals 14 residues. V was pared by 5 bases and J by 4 bases, with 4 bases of the junction left unmatched. Written as DNA, the CDR3 is TGTGCCAGCAGCCCAAGGACAGGGGGCACTGAAGCTTTCTTT. Protein: CASSPRTGGTEAFF. The variable domain in full, with the rest retrieved from reference TRBV7-9 and TRBJ1-1, is DTGVSQNPRHKITKRGQNVTFRCDPISEHNRLYWYRQTLGQGPEFLTYFQNEAQLEKSRLLSDRFSAERPKGSFSTLEIQRTEQGDSAMYLCASSPRTGGTEAFFGQGTRLTVV.

This rearrangement joins TRBV7-9 to TRBJ1-1, with TRBD1 matching over 8 bases. The length of the CDR3 is 12 residues. Trimming at V came to 5 bases and at J to 8 bases, leaving 4 bases not matched to a gene. Germline lookup yields CDR1 SEHNR and CDR2 FQNEAQ (reference sequence). The CDR3 DNA reads TGTGCCAGCAGCCGTGGGACAGGCGAAGCTTTCTTT. Its protein product is CASSRGTGEAFF.

This clone was observed a single time. The V and J genes are TRBV10-3 and TRBJ2-3; possibly TRBD1 for D (7 bases). Trimming pared 10 bases from V and 6 bases from J, leaving 20 bases between. The CDR3 runs to 14 residues. Germline loops: CDR1 ENHRY, CDR2 SYGVKD. The CDR3 reads CATSGLEGADTQYF. The CDR3 bases are TGTGCCACCTCCGGATTGGAGGGGGCGGATACGCAGTATTTT.

In this sample, this clone turned up a few times. CDR3 bases: TGTGCCAGCTCACCAGGCCCCCTTAAGGGTAACACTGAAGCTTTCTTT. As protein: CASSPGPLKGNTEAFF. The gene calls are TRBV18 and TRBJ1-1; no reliable D call. The CDR3 has 16 amino acids. Between the trimmed V and J ends, which lost 2 bases and 2 bases, there was a span of 15 bases. Per the germline V gene, CDR1 is KGHSH and CDR2 is LQKENI.

This clone appeared a few times. V is TRBV19 and J is TRBJ1-5, with D unresolved. Germline V lookup: CDR1 LNHDA, CDR2 SQIVND (reference sequence). The CDR3 sequence is 15 residues long. With 3 bases removed from V and 2 bases from J, the gap between germline ends came to 11 bases. CDR3 nucleotide sequence: TGTGCCAGTAGTATCTGGGTTTCTGGCAATCAGCCCCAGCATTTT. Amino acids: CASSIWVSGNQPQHF.

This clone appeared once. This chain joins TRBV21-1 and TRBJ2-5; TRBD1 was called by the table and not checked on the DNA. TRBV21-1 is a known pseudogene. The CDR3 consists of 16 residues. The CDR3 DNA sequence: TGTGCCAGCAGCAAAGATGACAGGGTCTGGCAAGAGACCCAGTACTTC. This sequence encodes CASSKDDRVWQETQYF.

V is TRBV4-3 and J is TRBJ2-7, with D possibly matching TRBD2 (6 bases). V lost 1 base, J lost 4 bases, and 14 bases lay in between. The CDR3 is made up of 15 amino acids. The germline V gene encodes CDR1 LGHNA and CDR2 YSLEER. The CDR3 sequence is CASSQGRGGSYEQYF. Here the CDR3 DNA reads TGCGCCAGCAGCCAAGGGCGGGGAGGTAGTTACGAGCAGTACTTC.

The count of this clone is one. J is TRBJ2-7 and V is TRBV5-4, with 11 bases identical to TRBD2. The CDR3 is 14 residues long. V was clipped by 4 bases and J by 4 bases; unmatched bases: 4. Per the germline V gene, CDR1 is SGHNT and CDR2 is YYREEE (reference sequence). CDR3 DNA sequence: TGTGCCAGCAGCACGCCTAGCGGGAGGTACGAGCAGTACTTC. This translates into CASSTPSGRYEQYF.

The chain has TRBV5-1 and TRBJ2-5; D is uncertain. Germline loops: CDR1 SGHRS, CDR2 YFSETQ. This CDR3 comprises 13 residues. The germline V and J ends were trimmed by 5 bases and 5 bases, with 13 bases remaining between them. The DNA for the CDR3 is TGCGCCAGCAGTTGGTCTTTAGTGGAGACCCAGTACTTC. It codes for CASSWSLVETQYF.

V gene TRBV5-1 combines with J gene TRBJ1-2; D is undetermined. There are 14 residues in the CDR3. Germline assignment: CDR1 SGHRS and CDR2 YFSETQ. The ends were cut back, 4 bases at V and 0 bases at J, with 10 bases in the middle. CDR3 DNA sequence: TGCGCCAGCAGCAGAGAAGACCCTAACTATGGCTACACCTTC. Amino acids: CASSREDPNYGYTF.